These 7 T cell receptor beta chains came from one sample sequenced in a study of T cell responses to AZD1222 COVID-19 vaccine. Profiling relied on immunoSEQ multiplex PCR, and the TCRdb table lists in-frame clones only, not all of them. Altogether over 60,000 clones are present, around 74% being singletons, with the ten largest covering approximately 20%. Sequences were derived from peripheral blood, sampled on day 0 of MenACWY control vaccination. Receptors were obtained from an adult in good health.

This clone is a singleton in its sample. V usage is TRBV27 and J usage is TRBJ1-2, with 7 bases that match TRBD1. V was pared by 0 bases and J by 4 bases, with 5 bases of the junction left unmatched. Germline V CDR1 and CDR2: MNHEY, SMNVEV (reference sequence). The CDR3 has 15 residues. This chain's CDR3 is CASSLSPGQAYGYTF. The DNA of the CDR3 is TGTGCCAGCAGTTTATCCCCAGGACAGGCCTATGGCTACACCTTC.

Many counts were recorded for this clone. The gene calls are TRBV30 and TRBJ1-1; 7 nucleotides match TRBD1. With V trimmed by 2 bases and J by 8 bases, 5 bases remained unmatched. In germline, CDR1 is GTSNPN, CDR2 SVGIG (reference sequence). CDR3 length: 12 amino acids. CDR3 residues: CAWSPDRDEAFF. CDR3 DNA sequence: TGTGCCTGGAGTCCCGACAGGGACGAAGCTTTCTTT.

The V and J genes are TRBV5-1 and TRBJ2-1; D might be TRBD2 (6 bases). The V gene lost 3 bases and the J gene lost 10 bases, with 14 bases spanning the gap. The CDR3 runs 13 residues. Germline CDR1 reads SGHRS; CDR2 reads YFSETQ. The CDR3 nucleotides are TGCGCCAGCAGCTCCGACGCGGGGATAGAGCAGTTCTTC. Protein: CASSSDAGIEQFF.

V is TRBV6-1 and J is TRBJ1-3; D is unresolved. Germline CDR1 and CDR2: MNHNS and SASEGT. V lost 1 base and J lost 3, with 13 bases in between. The CDR3 covers 16 residues. The CDR3 DNA sequence: TGTGCCAGCAGTGAAGGTCCAGGAGCCGTTGGAAACACCATATATTTT. Its translation is CASSEGPGAVGNTIYF.

The chain recombines TRBV30 with TRBJ2-4; 9 bases map to TRBD2. Germline values: CDR1 GTSNPN, CDR2 SVGIG (reference sequence). V shed 4 bases, J shed 9 bases, and the junction held 7 bases outside the gene matches. The CDR3 is made up of 13 amino acids. CDR3 sequence (DNA): TGTGCCTGGAACGTAGCGGGGGAAGGCATTCAGTACTTC. Encoded protein: CAWNVAGEGIQYF.

The chain has TRBV29-1 and TRBJ1-5; 8 bases agree with TRBD1. Germline assignment: CDR1 SQVTM and CDR2 ANQGSEA. The CDR3 runs to 14 residues. The J segment lost 7 bases and the V segment lost 6 bases, leaving 11 bases of the junction unmatched. The CDR3 sequence is CSVGGQGDGQPQHF. The DNA for the CDR3 is TGCAGCGTCGGCGGACAGGGCGACGGGCAGCCCCAGCATTTT.

This rearrangement joins TRBV28 to TRBJ2-1, with 11 positions matching TRBD2. This CDR3 is 16 amino acids long. The J segment lost 7 bases and the V segment lost 5 bases, leaving 10 bases of the junction unmatched. Per the germline V gene, CDR1 is MDHEN and CDR2 is SYDVKM. The CDR3 here is CASSGPLAGGKNEQFF. The CDR3 bases are TGTGCCAGCAGTGGCCCCCTAGCGGGGGGAAAGAATGAGCAGTTCTTC.